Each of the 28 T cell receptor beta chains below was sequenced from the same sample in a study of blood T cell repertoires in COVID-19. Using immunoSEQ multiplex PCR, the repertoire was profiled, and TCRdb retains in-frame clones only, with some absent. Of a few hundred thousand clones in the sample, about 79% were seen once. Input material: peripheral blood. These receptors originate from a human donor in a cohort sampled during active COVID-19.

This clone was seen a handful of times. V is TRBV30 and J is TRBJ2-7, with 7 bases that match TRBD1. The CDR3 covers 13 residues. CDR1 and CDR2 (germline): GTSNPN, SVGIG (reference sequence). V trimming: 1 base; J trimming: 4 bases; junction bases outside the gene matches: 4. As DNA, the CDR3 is TGTGCCTGGAGTGCGATGACAGGGTACGAGCAGTACTTC. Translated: CAWSAMTGYEQYF. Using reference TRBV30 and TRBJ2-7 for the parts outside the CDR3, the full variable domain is SQTIHQWPATLVQPVGSPLSLECTVEGTSNPNLYWYRQAAGRGLQLLFYSVGIGQISSEVPQNLSASRPQDRQFILSSKKLLLSDSGFYLCAWSAMTGYEQYFGPGTRLTVT.

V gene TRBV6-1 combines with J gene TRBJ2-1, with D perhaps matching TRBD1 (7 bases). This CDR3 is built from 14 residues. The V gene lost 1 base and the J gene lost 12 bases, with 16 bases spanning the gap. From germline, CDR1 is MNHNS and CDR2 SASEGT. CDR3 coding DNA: TGTGCCAGCAGTGAAGATAGCGGAACAGGGGTGCAGTTCTTC. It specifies CASSEDSGTGVQFF.

CDR3 in amino acids: CASSLTGGFYEQYF. CDR3 DNA sequence: TGCGCCAGCAGCTTGACAGGGGGCTTCTACGAGCAGTACTTC. The rearrangement uses TRBV5-1 and TRBJ2-7; TRBD1 matches at 9 bases. The CDR3 totals 14 residues. Germline values: CDR1 SGHRS, CDR2 YFSETQ. The J segment lost 3 bases and the V segment lost 1 base, leaving 2 bases of the junction unmatched.

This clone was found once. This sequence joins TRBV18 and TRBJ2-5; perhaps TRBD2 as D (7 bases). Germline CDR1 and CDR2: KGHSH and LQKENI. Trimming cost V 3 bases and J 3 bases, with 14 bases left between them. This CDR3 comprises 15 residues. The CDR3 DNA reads TGTGCCAGCTCACCCCGGACTAGGGGGAAAGAGACCCAGTACTTC. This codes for CASSPRTRGKETQYF.

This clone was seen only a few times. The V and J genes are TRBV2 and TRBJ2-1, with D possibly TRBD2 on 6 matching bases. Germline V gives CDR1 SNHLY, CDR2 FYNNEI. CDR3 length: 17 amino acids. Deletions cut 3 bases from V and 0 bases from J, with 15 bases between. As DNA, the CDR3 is TGTGCCAGCAGTGACCTTTTTGGGGGAGGCTCCTACAATGAGCAGTTCTTC. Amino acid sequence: CASSDLFGGGSYNEQFF.

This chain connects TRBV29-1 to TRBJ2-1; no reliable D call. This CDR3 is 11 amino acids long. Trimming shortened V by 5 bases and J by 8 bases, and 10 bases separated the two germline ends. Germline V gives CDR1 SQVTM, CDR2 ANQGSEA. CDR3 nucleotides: TGCAGCGTTAGCCGGGTGGATGAGCAGTTCTTC. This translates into CSVSRVDEQFF.

As DNA, the CDR3 is TGTGCCAGCAGTCTAGAGCGGGGGTACAATGAGCAGTTCTTC. Translated, it gives CASSLERGYNEQFF. The chain employs TRBV11-1 and TRBJ2-1; 8 bases align to TRBD2. The CDR3 runs to 14 residues. V was pared by 6 bases and J by 4 bases, with 5 bases of the junction left unmatched. Looked up from germline, CDR1 is SGHAT and CDR2 is FQDESV (reference sequence).

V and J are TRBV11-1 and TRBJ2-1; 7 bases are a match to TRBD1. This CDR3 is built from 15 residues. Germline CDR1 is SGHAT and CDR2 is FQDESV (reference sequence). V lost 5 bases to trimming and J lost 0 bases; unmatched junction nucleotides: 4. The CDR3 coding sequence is TGTGCCAGCAGCCAACGACAGGGCTCCTACAATGAGCAGTTCTTC. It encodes CASSQRQGSYNEQFF.

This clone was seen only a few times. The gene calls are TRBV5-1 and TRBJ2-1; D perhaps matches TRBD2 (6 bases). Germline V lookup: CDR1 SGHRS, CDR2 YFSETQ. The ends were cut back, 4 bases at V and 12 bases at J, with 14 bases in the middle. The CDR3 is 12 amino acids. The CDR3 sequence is CASSDGTPSQFF. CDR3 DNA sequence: TGCGCCAGCAGCGACGGGACTCCCTCGCAGTTCTTC.

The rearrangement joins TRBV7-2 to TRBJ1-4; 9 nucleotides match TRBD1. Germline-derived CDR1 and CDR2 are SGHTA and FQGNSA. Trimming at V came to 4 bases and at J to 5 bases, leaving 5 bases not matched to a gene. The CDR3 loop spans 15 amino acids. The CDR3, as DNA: TGTGCCAGCAGCTCCGCCGGACAGGGGAATGAAAAACTGTTTTTT. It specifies CASSSAGQGNEKLFF.

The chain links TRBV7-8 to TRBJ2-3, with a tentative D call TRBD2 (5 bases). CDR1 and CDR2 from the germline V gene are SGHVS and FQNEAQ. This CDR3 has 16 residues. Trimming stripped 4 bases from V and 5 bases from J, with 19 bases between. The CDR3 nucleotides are TGTGCCAGCAGCTGGGTCGGGGAAGCCCGGTTAGATACGCAGTATTTT. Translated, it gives CASSWVGEARLDTQYF.

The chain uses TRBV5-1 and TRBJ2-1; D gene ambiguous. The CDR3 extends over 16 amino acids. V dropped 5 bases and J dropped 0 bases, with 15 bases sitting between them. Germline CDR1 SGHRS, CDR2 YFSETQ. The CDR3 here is CASRGGAVSSYNEQFF. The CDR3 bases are TGCGCCAGCAGAGGCGGAGCCGTCAGCTCCTACAATGAGCAGTTCTTC.

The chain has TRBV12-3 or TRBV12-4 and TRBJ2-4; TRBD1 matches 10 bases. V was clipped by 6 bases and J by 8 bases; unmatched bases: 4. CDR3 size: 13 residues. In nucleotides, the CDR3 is TGTGCCAGCAGCACCGGGACAGGGGACATTCAGTACTTC. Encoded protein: CASSTGTGDIQYF.

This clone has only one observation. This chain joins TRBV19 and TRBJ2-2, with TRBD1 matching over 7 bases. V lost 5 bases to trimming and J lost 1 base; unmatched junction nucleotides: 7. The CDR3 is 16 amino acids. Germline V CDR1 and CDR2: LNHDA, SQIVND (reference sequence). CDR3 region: CASSERQGLNTGELFF. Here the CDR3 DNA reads TGTGCCAGTAGTGAGAGACAGGGCCTGAACACCGGGGAGCTGTTTTTT.

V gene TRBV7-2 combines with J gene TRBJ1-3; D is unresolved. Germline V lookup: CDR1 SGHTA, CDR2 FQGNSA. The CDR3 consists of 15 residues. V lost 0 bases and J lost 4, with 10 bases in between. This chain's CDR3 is CASSLASGSGNTIYF. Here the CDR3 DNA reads TGTGCCAGCAGCTTAGCGTCGGGGAGCGGAAACACCATATATTTT.

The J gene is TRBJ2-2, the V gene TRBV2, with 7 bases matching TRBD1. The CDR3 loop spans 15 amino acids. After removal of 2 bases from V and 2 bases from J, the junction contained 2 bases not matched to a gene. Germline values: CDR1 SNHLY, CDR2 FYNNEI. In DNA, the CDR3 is TGTGCCAGCAGTGAAACAGGGGTAAACACCGGGGAGCTGTTTTTT. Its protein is CASSETGVNTGELFF.

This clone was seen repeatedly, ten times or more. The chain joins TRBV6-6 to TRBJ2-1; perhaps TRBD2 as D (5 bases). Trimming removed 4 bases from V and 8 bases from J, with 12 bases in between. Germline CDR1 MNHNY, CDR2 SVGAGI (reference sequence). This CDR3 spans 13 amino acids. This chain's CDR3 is CASSSPGGYEQFF. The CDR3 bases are TGTGCCAGCAGTTCTCCCGGCGGGTATGAGCAGTTCTTC.

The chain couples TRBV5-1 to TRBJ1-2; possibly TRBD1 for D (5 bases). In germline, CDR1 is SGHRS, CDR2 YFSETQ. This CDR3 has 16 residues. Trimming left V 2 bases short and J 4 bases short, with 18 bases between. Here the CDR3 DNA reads TGCGCCAGCAGCTTCCGGACGGAAAGGGGAACCTATGGCTACACCTTC. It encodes CASSFRTERGTYGYTF.

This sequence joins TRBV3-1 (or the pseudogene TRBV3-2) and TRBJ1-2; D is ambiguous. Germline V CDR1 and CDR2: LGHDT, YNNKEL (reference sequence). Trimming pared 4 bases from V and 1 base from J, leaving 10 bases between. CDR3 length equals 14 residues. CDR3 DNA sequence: TGTGCCAGCAGCCCCCGACACGTTAACTATGGCTACACCTTC. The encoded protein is CASSPRHVNYGYTF.

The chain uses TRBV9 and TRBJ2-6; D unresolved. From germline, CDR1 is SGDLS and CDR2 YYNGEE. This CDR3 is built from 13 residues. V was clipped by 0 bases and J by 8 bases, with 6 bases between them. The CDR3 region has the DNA TGTGCCAGCAGCGTAGGGAGTTCCAACGTCCTGACTTTC. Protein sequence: CASSVGSSNVLTF.

CDR3 nucleotides: TGCGCCAGCAGCTTGCGGGGGGGCGCATCCTACGAGCAGTACTTC. Its protein is CASSLRGGASYEQYF. J is TRBJ2-7 and V is TRBV5-1, with TRBD2 matching over 8 bases. The CDR3 spans 15 residues. V lost 1 base to trimming and J lost 1 base; unmatched junction nucleotides: 4. The germline V gene has CDR1 SGHRS and CDR2 YFSETQ. Using reference TRBV5-1 and TRBJ2-7 for the parts outside the CDR3, the full variable domain is KAGVTQTPRYLIKTRGQQVTLSCSPISGHRSVSWYQQTPGQGLQFLFEYFSETQRNKGNFPGRFSGRQFSNSRSEMNVSTLELGDSALYLCASSLRGGASYEQYFGPGTRLTVT.

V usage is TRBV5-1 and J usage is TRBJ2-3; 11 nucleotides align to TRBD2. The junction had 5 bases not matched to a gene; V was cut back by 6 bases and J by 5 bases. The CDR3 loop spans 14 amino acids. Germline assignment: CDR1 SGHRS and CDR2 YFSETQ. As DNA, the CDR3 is TGCGCCAGCACGACTAGCGGGACGGGAGATACGCAGTATTTT. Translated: CASTTSGTGDTQYF.

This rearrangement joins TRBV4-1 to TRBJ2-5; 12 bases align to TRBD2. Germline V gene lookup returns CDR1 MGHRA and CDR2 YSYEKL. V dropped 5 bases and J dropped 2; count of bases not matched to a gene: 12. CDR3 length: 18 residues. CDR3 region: CASSARLAGAAFQETQYF. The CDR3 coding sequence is TGCGCCAGCAGCGCCCGACTAGCGGGAGCGGCTTTTCAAGAGACCCAGTACTTC.

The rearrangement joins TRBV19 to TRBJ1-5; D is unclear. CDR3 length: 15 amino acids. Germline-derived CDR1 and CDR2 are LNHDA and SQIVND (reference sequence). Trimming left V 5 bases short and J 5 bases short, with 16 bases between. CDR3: CASSDRVSSHQPQHF. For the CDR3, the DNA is TGTGCCAGTAGTGACCGGGTATCCTCACATCAGCCCCAGCATTTT. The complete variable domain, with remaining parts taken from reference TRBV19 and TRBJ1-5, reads DGGITQSPKYLFRKEGQNVTLSCEQNLNHDAMYWYRQDPGQGLRLIYYSQIVNDFQKGDIAEGYSVSREKKESFPLTVTSAQKNPTAFYLCASSDRVSSHQPQHFGDGTRLSIL.

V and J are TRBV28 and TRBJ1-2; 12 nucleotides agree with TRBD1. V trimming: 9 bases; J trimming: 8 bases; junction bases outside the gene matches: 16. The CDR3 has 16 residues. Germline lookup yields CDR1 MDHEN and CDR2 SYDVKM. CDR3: CASSVGTGGSPGGYTF. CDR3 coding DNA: TGTGCCAGTTCCGTTGGGACAGGGGGCTCTCCCGGAGGCTACACCTTC.

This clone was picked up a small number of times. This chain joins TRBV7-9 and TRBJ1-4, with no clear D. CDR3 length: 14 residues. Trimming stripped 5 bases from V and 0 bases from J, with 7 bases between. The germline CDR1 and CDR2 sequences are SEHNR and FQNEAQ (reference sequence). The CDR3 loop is CASSQFATNEKLFF. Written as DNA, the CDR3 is TGTGCCAGCAGCCAATTTGCAACTAATGAAAAACTGTTTTTT.

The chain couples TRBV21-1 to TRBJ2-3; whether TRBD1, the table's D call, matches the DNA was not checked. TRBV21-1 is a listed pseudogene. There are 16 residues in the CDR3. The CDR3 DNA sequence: TGTGCCAGCAGCAATCGCGGGACAGGGGTTCGAGATACGCAGTATTTT. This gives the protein CASSNRGTGVRDTQYF.

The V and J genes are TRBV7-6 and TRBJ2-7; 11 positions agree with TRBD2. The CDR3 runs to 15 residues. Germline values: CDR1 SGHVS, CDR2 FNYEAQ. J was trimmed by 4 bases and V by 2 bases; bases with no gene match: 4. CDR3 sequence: CASSLSTSGAYEQYF. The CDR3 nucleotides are TGTGCCAGCAGCTTATCGACTAGCGGGGCATACGAGCAGTACTTC.